These 3 T cell receptor beta chains were sequenced from one sample in a study of T cells in Graves' hyperthyroidism and ophthalmopathy. Amplified TCR beta CDR3 regions came from RNA transcripts. The primer set for the first-round RT-PCR of the TCR CDR3 was HTBI. TCRdb analysed the multiplex PCR reads with MiXCR anew, one entry per CDR3 protein. The table has about 350,000 distinct CDR3 sequences, 15% to 20% seen once. Sequencing used blood. All receptors come from a woman aged 40-49 years with Graves' ophthalmopathy.

This clonotype was detected a few times. The rearrangement links TRBV12-5 to TRBJ2-7; 7 bases are shared with TRBD2. Germline CDR1 is LGHNT and CDR2 is FRNRAP. The CDR3 length is 13 residues. Unmatched junction bases numbered 5, after V lost 7 bases and J lost 2 bases. The CDR3 DNA sequence: TGTGCTAGTGTCAAAGCGGGAACCTACGAGCAGTACTTC. Its translation is CASVKAGTYEQYF.

The chain joins TRBV11-2 to TRBJ2-7, with 7 nucleotides matching TRBD2. The J call may be faulty, since TRBJ2-1 better matches the DNA end. The germline CDR1 and CDR2 sequences are SGHAT and FQNNGV. The CDR3 loop spans 14 amino acids. This CDR3 is CASNPAGRGHEQFF. The CDR3 coding sequence is TGTGCCAGCAACCCAGCGGGGAGAGGGCACGAGCAGTTCTTC.

In its sample, this clonotype was seen many times. The V call is TRBV2, the J call TRBJ2-7; D is perhaps TRBD1 (7 bases). Trimming left V 5 bases short and J 5 bases short, with 16 bases between. Germline CDR1 and CDR2: SNHLY and FYNNEI. There are 14 residues in the CDR3. CDR3 nucleotide sequence: TGTGCCAGCAGTTTGGGGGGACAGCTTAACGAGCAGTACTTC. This translates into CASSLGGQLNEQYF.